The following is a T cell receptor (beta chain) sequence with its context. Its target is not known. The data were taken from a study of cytomegalovirus exposure and HLA in healthy donors. Looking at the study overall: Most genotyped donors, approximately 77% of around 370, had Caucasian-associated genetic ancestry.

With 60 Vbeta and 13 Jbeta primers, the PCR was carried out. Libraries were prepared by immunoSEQ multiplex PCR; TCRdb keeps only in-frame clonotypes and omits some of them. The top ten hold roughly 2% of the sample, which has approximately 260,000 clones, almost 85% seen once. Study findings and constraints: Immune exposure information comprised only CMV serostatus. In most subjects, TCR beta sequences reportedly gave accurate predictions of HLA-A and HLA-B alleles. Donors were assumed by presence/absence analyses to have roughly uniform sequencing depth.

The V and J ends lost 2 bases and 0 bases respectively, with 8 bases between them. Germline loops: CDR1 ENHRY, CDR2 SYGVKD. CDR3 length: 15 residues. The receptor was derived from a woman aged 35 to 49 in good health and CMV-seropositive. The chain has TRBV10-3 and TRBJ2-1; possibly TRBD2 for D (6 bases). Sequencing used PBMCs. The CDR3: CAISEGLISYNEQFF. The CDR3 nucleotides are TGTGCCATCAGTGAGGGACTAATCTCCTACAATGAGCAGTTCTTC.